A selection of T cell receptor beta chains follows, all from one sample in a study of PD-1 blockade in classical Hodgkin lymphoma. Generated by immunoSEQ multiplex PCR, the TCRdb table keeps only in-frame clones and is missing some. The sample includes 50,000 or so clones, around 74% of them seen just once. The sample here was peripheral blood mononuclear cells (PBMCs), taken before the fourth cycle of nivolumab. The receptor source for this set is a human donor with classical Hodgkin lymphoma. The CDR3 runs from the conserved cysteine through the conserved F or W. Each record gives: J gene, D gene, V gene, clone size, CDR3 protein, CDR3 DNA. D genes are given only for firm matches. Expanded clones get a size class; other rows say once, few or many, or leave the size out.

J: TRBJ1-5
D: .
V: TRBV28
size: .
CDR3: CASRLGLTNQPQHF
DNA: TGTGCCAGCAGGCTGGGACTGACTAATCAGCCCCAGCATTTT

J: TRBJ2-7
D: TRBD1
V: TRBV7-9
size: .
CDR3: CASSDGTADYEQYF
DNA: TGTGCCAGCAGCGACGGGACAGCCGACTACGAGCAGTACTTC

J: TRBJ1-2
D: .
V: TRBV6-5
size: .
CDR3: CASRSGGGKNGYTF
DNA: TGTGCCAGCCGCTCGGGTGGGGGCAAGAATGGCTACACCTTC

J: TRBJ2-3
D: TRBD1
V: TRBV29-1
size: .
CDR3: CSVNRGSDTQYF
DNA: TGCAGCGTGAACAGGGGAAGCGATACGCAGTATTTT

J: TRBJ2-3
D: .
V: TRBV28
size: .
CDR3: CASSLGDTQYF
DNA: TGTGCCAGCAGTCTCGGGGATACGCAGTATTTT

J: TRBJ2-5
D: .
V: TRBV6-1
size: once
CDR3: CASSPDRLETQYF
DNA: TGTGCCAGCAGCCCCGACAGGTTGGAGACCCAGTACTTC

J: TRBJ2-2
D: TRBD2
V: TRBV4-1
size: .
CDR3: CASSDPPRTSAGELFF
DNA: TGCGCCAGCAGCGACCCCCCCAGGACTAGCGCCGGGGAGCTGTTTTTT

J: TRBJ2-7
D: .
V: TRBV5-1
size: .
CDR3: CASSLGGGFSYEQYF
DNA: TGCGCCAGCAGCTTGGGTGGAGGTTTCTCCTACGAGCAGTACTTC

J: TRBJ2-7
D: .
V: TRBV6-6
size: .
CDR3: CASSPDRPYEQYF
DNA: TGTGCCAGCAGTCCCGACAGACCCTACGAGCAGTACTTC

J: TRBJ2-7
D: .
V: TRBV9
size: .
CDR3: CASSVGQGRIEQYF
DNA: TGTGCCAGCAGCGTAGGTCAGGGGAGGATCGAGCAGTACTTC

J: TRBJ2-7
D: TRBD2
V: TRBV4-1
size: .
CDR3: CASSPRTSGQTYEQYF
DNA: TGCGCCAGCAGCCCGCGAACTAGCGGGCAAACCTACGAGCAGTACTTC

J: TRBJ1-1
D: .
V: TRBV6-1
size: .
CDR3: CASSEDGKVNTEAFF
DNA: TGTGCCAGCAGTGAGGACGGGAAGGTGAACACTGAAGCTTTCTTT

J: TRBJ2-3
D: .
V: TRBV5-1
size: .
CDR3: CASSAGNPTDTQYF
DNA: TGCGCCAGCAGCGCAGGGAACCCCACAGATACGCAGTATTTT

J: TRBJ2-7
D: TRBD1
V: TRBV28
size: .
CDR3: CASSLSSGTGIYEQYF
DNA: TGTGCCAGCAGTTTATCGTCCGGGACAGGGATCTACGAGCAGTACTTC

J: TRBJ1-2
D: TRBD1
V: TRBV5-1
size: .
CDR3: CASSLAGDRGRGGYTF
DNA: TGCGCCAGCAGCTTGGCAGGGGACAGGGGGCGCGGTGGCTACACCTTC

J: TRBJ2-1
D: .
V: TRBV29-1
size: .
CDR3: CSVVGVSHNEQFF
DNA: TGCAGCGTTGTTGGGGTGTCACACAATGAGCAGTTCTTC

J: TRBJ2-1
D: .
V: TRBV27
size: .
CDR3: CASSLLRSAANEQFF
DNA: TGTGCCAGCAGTTTACTGAGGTCGGCTGCAAATGAGCAGTTCTTC

J: TRBJ2-7
D: .
V: TRBV28
size: .
CDR3: CASMGEAYEQYF
DNA: TGTGCCAGCATGGGGGAGGCCTACGAGCAGTACTTC

J: TRBJ1-2
D: TRBD1
V: TRBV9
size: .
CDR3: CASSVAGTGTLRGYGYTF
DNA: TGTGCCAGCAGCGTAGCCGGGACAGGGACCCTCCGGGGGTATGGCTACACCTTC

J: TRBJ2-1
D: .
V: TRBV6-5
size: large
CDR3: CASSYVGNEQFF
DNA: TGTGCCAGCAGTTACGTGGGGAATGAGCAGTTCTTC

J: TRBJ1-4
D: TRBD1
V: TRBV27
size: .
CDR3: CASSFRAGQGEKLFF
DNA: TGTGCCAGCAGTTTCCGTGCGGGACAGGGGGAAAAACTGTTTTTT

J: TRBJ1-6
D: TRBD1
V: TRBV19
size: few
CDR3: CASSINRGNSPLHF
DNA: TGTGCCAGTAGTATAAACAGGGGAAATTCACCCCTCCACTTT